Shown below are 18 T cell receptor beta chains from a single sample sequenced in a study of immune aging and cytomegalovirus after organ transplant. The time point is: five sample-tagged time points from pre-transplant (day -1) to day 368 post-transplant, pooled. These receptors are not linked to any known antigen. Libraries came from microwell single-cell capture using BD Rhapsody targeted mRNA and AbSeq reagents. TCRdb reanalysed the single-cell sequencing reads using MiXCR and keeps one entry per CDR3 protein. The sample contains about 20,000 distinct CDR3 sequences, roughly a third of which appear only once. The specimen was CMV peptide-activated CD4+ and CD8+ T cells sorted from blood, collected at five time points, pooled. As to subset: sorted CD8+CD137+ and CD4+CD154+ T cells after 11 to 12 h CMV IE-1 peptide stimulation. These receptors were obtained from a female donor who had a heart transplant and CMV viremia.

There are a few counts of this clonotype. The rearrangement links TRBV2 to TRBJ1-3; 9 nucleotides line up with TRBD1. J gave up 2 bases and V 4 bases, and 6 bases lay outside the gene matches. The CDR3 covers 16 residues. The germline V gene has CDR1 SNHLY and CDR2 FYNNEI. The CDR3 spells CASSAGQGLTGNTIYF. The CDR3, as DNA: TGTGCCAGCAGTGCGGGACAGGGACTAACTGGAAACACCATATATTTT.

In this sample, this clonotype turned up a few times. The chain recombines TRBV14 with TRBJ2-1; D is uncertain. Trimming cost V 4 bases and J 0 bases, with 10 bases left between them. Germline CDR1 and CDR2: SGHDN and FVKESK. The CDR3 is 15 amino acids. CDR3 loop: CASSPRRSSYNEQFF. The CDR3 nucleotides are TGTGCCAGCAGCCCACGTCGAAGCTCCTACAATGAGCAGTTCTTC.

The CDR3 DNA is TGTGCCACTGTCTCCTACAATGAGCAGTTCTTC. It specifies CATVSYNEQFF. The rearrangement uses TRBV7-9 and TRBJ2-1; D uncertain. This CDR3 comprises 11 residues. V gave up 10 bases and J gave up 0 bases, with 4 bases separating them. Germline CDR1 reads SEHNR; CDR2 reads FQNEAQ (reference sequence). Filled out from reference TRBV7-9 and TRBJ2-1, the complete variable domain reads DTGVSQNPRHKITKRGQNVTFRCDPISEHNRLYWYRQTLGQGPEFLTYFQNEAQLEKSRLLSDRFSAERPKGSFSTLEIQRTEQGDSAMYLCATVSYNEQFFGPGTRLTVL.

By proportion, this clonotype is medium-sized. The genes are TRBV28 and TRBJ2-2; TRBD2 matches at 10 bases. The ends lost 3 bases at V and 6 bases at J; junction bases unmatched: 4. The CDR3 length is 15 residues. CDR1 and CDR2 (germline): MDHEN, SYDVKM. DNA of the CDR3: TGTGCCAGCAGTTTGGGACTAGCGTTGTCCGGGGAGCTGTTTTTT. It encodes CASSLGLALSGELFF. Drawing the rest from reference TRBV28 and TRBJ2-2, the complete variable domain is DVKVTQSSRYLVKRTGEKVFLECVQDMDHENMFWYRQDPGLGLRLIYFSYDVKMKEKGDIPEGYSVSREKKERFSLILESASTNQTSMYLCASSLGLALSGELFFGEGSRLTVL.

Relative to its sample, this clonotype is medium-sized. V usage is TRBV4-1 and J usage is TRBJ2-5; 9 nucleotides line up with TRBD2. Per germline, CDR1 MGHRA and CDR2 YSYEKL. This CDR3 has 20 amino acids. V shed 4 bases, J shed 4 bases, and the junction held 22 bases outside the gene matches. CDR3 sequence (DNA): TGCGCCAGCAGCCCCAGCCAAGACCCCGGGACTAGCCTAGCCCGAGAGACCCAGTACTTC. It specifies CASSPSQDPGTSLARETQYF.

At least ten counts were recorded for this clonotype. The chain carries TRBV11-3 and TRBJ1-2; D is undetermined. CDR3 length: 14 amino acids. V was shortened by 5 bases and J by 8 bases, with 18 bases between the two germline ends. Germline V gene sequence: CDR1 SGHNT, CDR2 YENEEA. The DNA of the CDR3 is TGTGCCAGCAGCCCTGGGATAGAGTCGCAGGGCTACACCTTC. It is translated as CASSPGIESQGYTF.

A few counts support this clonotype. The V call is TRBV12-3 or TRBV12-4, the J call TRBJ2-7, with D perhaps TRBD1 or TRBD2 (5 bases each). CDR3 length equals 12 residues. V was clipped by 4 bases and J by 7 bases, with 11 bases between them. In nucleotides, the CDR3 is TGTGCCAGCAGTTCAGGGACCAGGGAGCAGTACTTC. It codes for CASSSGTREQYF.

In DNA, the CDR3 is TGTGCCAGCAGCTTAGGAGGGGTTACAGATACGCAGTATTTT. It specifies CASSLGGVTDTQYF. V and J are TRBV7-2 and TRBJ2-3, with D perhaps assigned TRBD1 or TRBD2 (5 bases each). V lost 1 base and J lost 3, with 8 bases in between. This CDR3 has 14 residues. Per the germline V gene, CDR1 is SGHTA and CDR2 is FQGNSA.

In the case of this clonotype: One end of the junction does not line up with germline, which may come from a read error. The chain combines TRBV6-2 or TRBV6-3 with TRBJ2-2, with 10 nucleotides matching TRBD2. This CDR3 is built from 18 residues. CDR1 MNHEY and CDR2 SVGEGT come from the germline V gene. The DNA for the CDR3 is TGTGCCAGCAGTTACTCGGTTACTAGCGGGATGAACTCCGGGGAGCTGTTTTTT. Translating gives CASSYSVTSGMNSGELFF.

This clonotype was counted a few times. Because it lacks the conserved phenylalanine or tryptophan at the end, this CDR3 is likely a read error. This chain uses TRBV2 with TRBJ1-4; perhaps TRBD1 as D (5 bases). CDR3 length: 14 residues. The V gene's germline CDR1 is SNHLY and CDR2 FYNNEI. The CDR3 loop is CVSRYGTGNGKLFS. Here the CDR3 DNA reads TGTGTCAGCAGATACGGGACCGGTAATGGAAAACTGTTTTCT.

The chain combines TRBV11-2 with TRBJ2-3; D not certain. V was cut by 1 base and J by 4 bases, with 6 bases left in between. The CDR3 sequence is 13 residues long. Per germline, CDR1 SGHAT and CDR2 FQNNGV. The CDR3 is CASSLGAPDTQYF. The CDR3 DNA sequence: TGTGCCAGCAGCTTAGGGGCCCCAGATACGCAGTATTTT.

This clonotype has at least ten counts. A single base separates this from a much larger clone, so it may be a read error. The chain recombines TRBV5-1 with TRBJ2-7; no clear D gene. V lost 1 base and J lost 0, with 11 bases in between. The CDR3 consists of 15 residues. Looked up from germline, CDR1 is SGHRS and CDR2 is YFSETQ. The CDR3 bases are TGCGCCAGCAGCTTGATGCCCACCTACTCCTACGAGCAGTACTTC. As protein: CASSLMPTYSYEQYF.

V usage is TRBV9 and J usage is TRBJ2-1; 7 bases align to TRBD2. CDR1 is SGDLS and CDR2 is YYNGEE in the germline V gene. V trimming: 0 bases; J trimming: 3 bases; junction bases outside the gene matches: 3. This CDR3 has 15 amino acids. In DNA, the CDR3 is TGTGCCAGCAGCGTAGCTACGGGGGGCTACAATGAGCAGTTCTTC. Amino acid sequence: CASSVATGGYNEQFF.

This clonotype is medium-sized. The chain combines TRBV5-6 with TRBJ2-1; D not resolved. There are 12 residues in the CDR3. V was shortened by 0 bases and J by 4 bases, with 2 bases between the two germline ends. Germline CDR1 is SGHDT and CDR2 is YYEEEE. In nucleotides, the CDR3 is TGTGCCAGCAGCTTGGAGTACAATGAGCAGTTCTTC. It is translated as CASSLEYNEQFF. Using reference TRBV5-6 and TRBJ2-1 for the parts outside the CDR3, the full variable domain is DAGVTQSPTHLIKTRGQQVTLRCSPKSGHDTVSWYQQALGQGPQFIFQYYEEEERQRGNFPDRFSGHQFPNYSSELNVNALLLGDSALYLCASSLEYNEQFFGPGTRLTVL.

This clonotype was detected a few times. The chain links TRBV5-1 to TRBJ2-7, with 7 bases aligning to TRBD1. CDR1 SGHRS and CDR2 YFSETQ come from the germline V gene. The junction had 10 bases not matched to a gene; V was cut back by 7 bases and J by 3 bases. The CDR3 covers 14 residues. In DNA, the CDR3 is TGCGCCAGCCGGACGGCAGGGGGTGGCTACGAGCAGTACTTC. Translation gives CASRTAGGGYEQYF.

Concerning this clonotype itself: A junction boundary mismatches the germline segment, possibly from a read error. This rearrangement joins TRBV28 to TRBJ1-2, with D perhaps matching TRBD1 (6 bases). CDR3 length equals 14 residues. The V gene's germline CDR1 is MDHEN and CDR2 SYDVKM. CDR3 nucleotides: TGTGCCAGCAGCCTCCCAGGGGAAGTCTATGACTACACCTTC. Protein sequence: CASSLPGEVYDYTF.

The chain recombines TRBV18 with TRBJ1-3; D gene ambiguous. V lost 1 base to trimming and J lost 0 bases, with 10 bases between them. The CDR3 sequence is 16 residues long. CDR1 is KGHSH, CDR2 LQKENI, per germline. The CDR3 DNA reads as TGTGCCAGCTCACCACAGGTTCTGAGCTCTGGAAACACCATATATTTT. Translation gives CASSPQVLSSGNTIYF.

This clonotype is classed as large (0.1 to 1%). The chain uses TRBV7-2 and TRBJ2-7; no reliable D call. This CDR3 is built from 12 residues. The germline V gene has CDR1 SGHTA and CDR2 FQGNSA. With 1 base removed from V and 7 bases from J, the gap between germline ends came to 8 bases. The CDR3 nucleotides read TGTGCCAGCAGCTTAGGTGTGGGGGAGCAGTACTTC. Amino acid sequence: CASSLGVGEQYF.